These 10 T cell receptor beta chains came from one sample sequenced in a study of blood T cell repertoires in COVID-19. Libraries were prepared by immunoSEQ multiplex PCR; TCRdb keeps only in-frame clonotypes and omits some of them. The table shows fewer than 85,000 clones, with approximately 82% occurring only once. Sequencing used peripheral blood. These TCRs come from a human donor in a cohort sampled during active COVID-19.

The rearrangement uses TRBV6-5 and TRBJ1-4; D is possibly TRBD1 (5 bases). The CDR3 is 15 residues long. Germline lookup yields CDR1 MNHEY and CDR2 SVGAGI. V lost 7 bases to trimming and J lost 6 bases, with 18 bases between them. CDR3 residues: CASTPDGGRYEKLFF. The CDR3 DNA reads TGTGCCAGCACCCCAGACGGGGGAAGATATGAAAAACTGTTTTTT.

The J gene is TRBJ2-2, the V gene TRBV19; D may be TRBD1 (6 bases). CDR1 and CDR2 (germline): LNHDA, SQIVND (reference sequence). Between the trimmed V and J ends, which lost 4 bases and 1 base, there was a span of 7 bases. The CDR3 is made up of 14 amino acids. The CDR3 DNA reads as TGTGCCAGTAGTACGGGACAGAACACCGGGGAGCTGTTTTTT. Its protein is CASSTGQNTGELFF. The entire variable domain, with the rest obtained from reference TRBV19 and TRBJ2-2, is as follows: DGGITQSPKYLFRKEGQNVTLSCEQNLNHDAMYWYRQDPGQGLRLIYYSQIVNDFQKGDIAEGYSVSREKKESFPLTVTSAQKNPTAFYLCASSTGQNTGELFFGEGSRLTVL.

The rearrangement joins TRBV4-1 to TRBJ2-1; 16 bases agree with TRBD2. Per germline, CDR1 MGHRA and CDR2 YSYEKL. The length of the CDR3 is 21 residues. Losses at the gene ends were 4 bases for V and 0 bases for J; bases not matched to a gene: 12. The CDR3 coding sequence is TGCGCCAGCAGCCCGGGACTAGCGGGGGGGCCAATCGTATCCTCCTACAATGAGCAGTTCTTC. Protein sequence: CASSPGLAGGPIVSSYNEQFF.

The CDR3 DNA sequence: TGTGCCAGCAGCCGGAAGGGGCCCATCCAAGAGACCCAGTACTTC. Translating gives CASSRKGPIQETQYF. This sequence joins TRBV4-2 and TRBJ2-5; possible D gene TRBD1, 5 bases. The V end was cut by 4 bases, the J end by 1 base, with 13 bases between. CDR3 length: 15 residues. Germline CDR1 reads LGHNA; CDR2 reads YNFKEQ.

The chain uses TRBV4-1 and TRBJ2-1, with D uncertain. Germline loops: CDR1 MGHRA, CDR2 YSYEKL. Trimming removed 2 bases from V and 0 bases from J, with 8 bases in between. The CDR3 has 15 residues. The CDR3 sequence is CASSQTESSYNEQFF. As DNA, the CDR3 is TGCGCCAGCAGCCAAACAGAAAGCTCCTACAATGAGCAGTTCTTC.

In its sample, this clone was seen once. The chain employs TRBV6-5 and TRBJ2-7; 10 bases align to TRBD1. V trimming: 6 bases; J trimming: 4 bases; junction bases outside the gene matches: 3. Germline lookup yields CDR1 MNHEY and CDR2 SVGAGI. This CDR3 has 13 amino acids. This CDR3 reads CASSRGQGYEQYF. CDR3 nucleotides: TGTGCCAGCAGCCGGGGACAGGGGTACGAGCAGTACTTC.

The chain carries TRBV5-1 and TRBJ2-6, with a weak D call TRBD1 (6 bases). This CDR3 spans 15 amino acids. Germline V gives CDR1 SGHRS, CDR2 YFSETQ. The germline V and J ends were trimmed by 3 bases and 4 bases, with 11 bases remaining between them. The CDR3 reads CASSSRTAGANVLTF. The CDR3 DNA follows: TGCGCCAGCAGCTCCCGGACAGCAGGGGCCAACGTCCTGACTTTC. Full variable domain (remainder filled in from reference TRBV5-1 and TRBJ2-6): KAGVTQTPRYLIKTRGQQVTLSCSPISGHRSVSWYQQTPGQGLQFLFEYFSETQRNKGNFPGRFSGRQFSNSRSEMNVSTLELGDSALYLCASSSRTAGANVLTFGAGSRLTVL.

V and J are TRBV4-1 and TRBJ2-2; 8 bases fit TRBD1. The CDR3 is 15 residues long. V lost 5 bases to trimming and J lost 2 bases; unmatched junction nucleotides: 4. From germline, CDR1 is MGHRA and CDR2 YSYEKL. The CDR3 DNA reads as TGCGCCAGCAGCAACAGGGGGTTCAACACCGGGGAGCTGTTTTTT. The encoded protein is CASSNRGFNTGELFF.

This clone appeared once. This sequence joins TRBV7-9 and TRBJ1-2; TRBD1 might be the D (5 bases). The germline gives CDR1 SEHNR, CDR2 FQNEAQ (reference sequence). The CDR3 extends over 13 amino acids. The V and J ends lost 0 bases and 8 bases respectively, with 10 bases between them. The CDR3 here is CASSLAGGVGYTF. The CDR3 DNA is TGTGCCAGCAGCTTAGCGGGGGGAGTCGGCTACACCTTC.

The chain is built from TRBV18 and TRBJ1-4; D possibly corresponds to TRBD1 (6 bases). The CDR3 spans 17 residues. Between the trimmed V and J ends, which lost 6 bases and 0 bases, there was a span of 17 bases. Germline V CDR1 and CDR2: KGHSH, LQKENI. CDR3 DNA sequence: TGTGCCAGCTCCCACGGGACACCTTCTGCAACTAATGAAAAACTGTTTTTT. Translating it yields CASSHGTPSATNEKLFF.